These 26 T cell receptor beta chains originate from one sample sequenced in a study of response to subunit inactivated influenza vaccine. TCRdb re-analysed the RT-PCR reads in MiXCR, keeping a single row per CDR3 protein. The sample lists around 160,000 distinct CDR3 sequences; around 9.9% were seen once. The sample was non-naive T cells sorted from PBMCs, taken roughly 48 days after vaccination. The receptor set was obtained from a man over 45 who received an inactivated influenza vaccine.

The chain uses TRBV20-1 and TRBJ2-1; 11 positions match TRBD2. The CDR3 consists of 19 residues. V shed 4 bases, J shed 0 bases, and the junction held 14 bases outside the gene matches. The germline V gene has CDR1 DFQATT and CDR2 SNEGSKA (reference sequence). CDR3 in DNA: TGCAGTGCTAATCCTGGGACTAGCGGAAACCACTACTCCTACAATGAGCAGTTCTTC. It encodes CSANPGTSGNHYSYNEQFF.

Ten or more counts support this clonotype. The V call is TRBV4-3, the J call TRBJ2-7, with 8 positions matching TRBD1. The V segment lost 4 bases and the J segment 2 bases; nucleotides outside the gene matches: 7. The germline V gene has CDR1 LGHNA and CDR2 YSLEER. CDR3 length: 15 amino acids. For the CDR3, the DNA is TGCGCCAGCAGCCCCGGGACAGGTGTTACCTACGAGCAGTACTTC. Its protein product is CASSPGTGVTYEQYF.

The chain joins TRBV14 to TRBJ2-3; 7 bases align to TRBD2. There are 14 residues in the CDR3. Trimming cost V 6 bases and J 0 bases; bases outside gene matches: 3. The germline V gene encodes CDR1 SGHDN and CDR2 FVKESK. This CDR3 reads CASRPSGSTDTQYF. Here the CDR3 DNA reads TGTGCCAGCAGACCTAGCGGCAGCACAGATACGCAGTATTTT. The complete variable domain, with remaining parts taken from reference TRBV14 and TRBJ2-3, reads EAGVTQFPSHSVIEKGQTVTLRCDPISGHDNLYWYRRVMGKEIKFLLHFVKESKQDESGMPNNRFLAERTGGTYSTLKVQPAELEDSGVYFCASRPSGSTDTQYFGPGTRLTVL.

This clonotype was counted ten times or more. The rearrangement joins TRBV4-1 to TRBJ2-2; D ambiguous. This CDR3 contains 14 residues. Germline lookup yields CDR1 MGHRA and CDR2 YSYEKL. The ends were cut back, 4 bases at V and 3 bases at J, with 9 bases in the middle. The DNA for the CDR3 is TGCGCCAGCAGCCCCGAGGCTTACACCGGGGAGCTGTTTTTT. It codes for CASSPEAYTGELFF.

V and J are TRBV7-9 and TRBJ2-2; a weak D match, TRBD1 (6 bases). The V and J ends lost 0 bases and 1 base respectively, with 9 bases between them. Germline V gene data show CDR1 as SEHNR and CDR2 as FQNEAQ (reference sequence). This CDR3 region has 16 residues. This CDR3 is CASSLATGLNTGELFF. The CDR3 coding sequence is TGTGCCAGCAGCTTAGCTACAGGGTTGAACACCGGGGAGCTGTTTTTT.

This clonotype appeared a few times. The chain is built from TRBV12-3 or TRBV12-4 and TRBJ1-2; TRBD1 aligns across 10 bases. The CDR3 runs to 13 residues. The ends lost 3 bases at V and 8 bases at J; junction bases unmatched: 3. For the CDR3, the DNA is TGTGCCAGCAGTTTCGGGGACAGGGGAGGCTACACCTTC. It encodes CASSFGDRGGYTF.

This clonotype was picked up many times. This chain's CDR3 is CASSAGGDNEQFF. The CDR3 DNA is TGCGCCAGCAGTGCGGGAGGAGACAATGAGCAGTTCTTC. This chain links TRBV5-1 with TRBJ2-1; TRBD2 aligns across 8 bases. Unmatched junction bases numbered 3, after V lost 5 bases and J lost 5 bases. The CDR3 runs to 13 residues. Germline V gene sequence: CDR1 SGHRS, CDR2 YFSETQ.

This clonotype came up a few times. The V call is TRBV6-2 or TRBV6-3, the J call TRBJ1-5; D uncertain. CDR1 and CDR2 from the germline V gene are MNHEY and SVGEGT. The CDR3 is 14 amino acids. V lost 4 bases and J lost 2, with 9 bases in between. This chain's CDR3 is CASSSLGGNQPQHF. CDR3 coding DNA: TGTGCCAGCAGTTCATTGGGTGGCAATCAGCCCCAGCATTTT.

At least ten counts were recorded for this clonotype. The chain is built from TRBV12-3 or TRBV12-4 and TRBJ2-3; D gene ambiguous. This CDR3 is built from 15 residues. V was clipped by 3 bases and J by 2 bases, with 12 bases between them. The CDR3 sequence is CASSFVGVDTDTQYF. CDR3 coding DNA: TGTGCCAGCAGTTTCGTGGGCGTGGACACAGATACGCAGTATTTT.

This clonotype was observed many times. The chain has TRBV3-1 and TRBJ1-1; D uncertain. The V end lost 1 base, the J end lost 8 bases, and 11 bases lay between the germline ends. Germline lookup yields CDR1 LGHDT and CDR2 YNNKEL (reference sequence). The CDR3 covers 13 residues. DNA of the CDR3: TGTGCCAGCAGCCAAGGTCCACAGTCCGAAGCTTTCTTT. It encodes CASSQGPQSEAFF.

This clonotype was found many times. This chain connects TRBV4-3 to TRBJ1-5; no reliable D call. The CDR3 totals 14 residues. With 0 bases removed from V and 6 bases from J, the gap between germline ends came to 9 bases. Germline lookup yields CDR1 LGHNA and CDR2 YSLEER. CDR3 bases: TGCGCCAGCAGCCAAGATTCCGGAGGTCAGCCCCAGCATTTT. Amino acids: CASSQDSGGQPQHF.

Many counts were recorded for this clonotype. The chain joins TRBV28 to TRBJ1-5, with D possibly TRBD1 on 5 matching bases. Trimming pared 3 bases from V and 6 bases from J, leaving 9 bases between. This CDR3 comprises 13 residues. Germline V gives CDR1 MDHEN, CDR2 SYDVKM. The CDR3 DNA reads TGTGCCAGCAGTTTGGGGGGGGTTCAGCCCCAGCATTTT. Amino acid sequence: CASSLGGVQPQHF.

This clonotype was seen only a few times. The V and J genes are TRBV5-6 and TRBJ2-3; D remains unclear. The CDR3 has 11 residues. The ends were cut back, 2 bases at V and 9 bases at J, with 7 bases in the middle. Germline CDR1 and CDR2: SGHDT and YYEEEE. The DNA for the CDR3 is TGTGCCAGCAGCTTCCAGACCACGCAGTATTTT. Translated, it gives CASSFQTTQYF.

There are a few counts of this clonotype. The chain is built from TRBV7-9 and TRBJ1-4; the D is unclear. CDR3 size: 14 residues. Germline lookup yields CDR1 SEHNR and CDR2 FQNEAQ (reference sequence). Trimming removed 5 bases from V and 0 bases from J, with 7 bases in between. In nucleotides, the CDR3 is TGTGCCAGCAGCCCAACAGCAACTAATGAAAAACTGTTTTTT. This codes for CASSPTATNEKLFF.

This clonotype was counted between two and nine times. The chain has TRBV7-6 and TRBJ2-1; 12 nucleotides match TRBD2. Trimming at V came to 2 bases and at J to 5 bases, leaving 10 bases not matched to a gene. The CDR3 is 18 residues long. Germline assignment: CDR1 SGHVS and CDR2 FNYEAQ. The chain's CDR3 is CASSLSIRLAGENNEQFF. Here the CDR3 DNA reads TGTGCCAGCAGCTTATCCATCAGACTAGCGGGAGAGAACAATGAGCAGTTCTTC.

This clonotype was detected only a few times. The genes are TRBV28 and TRBJ1-6; D unclear. V was shortened by 7 bases and J by 8 bases, with 12 bases between the two germline ends. The germline CDR1 and CDR2 sequences are MDHEN and SYDVKM. This CDR3 is 13 amino acids long. In DNA, the CDR3 is TGTGCCAGCACTAAGGGTTTTTATTCACCCCTCCACTTT. This translates into CASTKGFYSPLHF.

The chain couples TRBV29-1 to TRBJ2-3; D gene unclear. V dropped 7 bases and J dropped 3 bases, with 11 bases sitting between them. The CDR3 extends over 12 amino acids. Germline CDR1 SQVTM, CDR2 ANQGSEA. The CDR3 DNA is TGCAGCGCCGCTGAATATACAGATACGCAGTATTTT. Its protein is CSAAEYTDTQYF.

V gene TRBV7-2 combines with J gene TRBJ1-2; D perhaps matches TRBD1 (5 bases). The V end was cut by 5 bases, the J end by 8 bases, with 18 bases between. CDR1 is SGHTA and CDR2 is FQGNSA in the germline V gene. The CDR3 contains 14 residues. The CDR3 DNA is TGTGCCAGCAGCGACACGCAGGGATCTGGGGGCTACACCTTC. It is translated as CASSDTQGSGGYTF.

The chain links TRBV12-3 or TRBV12-4 to TRBJ2-5, with 9 bases that match TRBD2. The CDR3 is made up of 16 amino acids. Germline trimming cut 2 bases from V and 5 bases from J; bases unmatched to any gene: 9. In DNA, the CDR3 is TGTGCCAGCAGTTTAAGGGCTAGCGGGACGGGGGAGACCCAGTACTTC. This sequence encodes CASSLRASGTGETQYF.

The chain has TRBV5-1 and TRBJ2-3, with D tentatively TRBD2 (7 bases). V was shortened by 5 bases and J by 4 bases, with 17 bases between the two germline ends. The CDR3 loop spans 15 amino acids. CDR1 is SGHRS and CDR2 is YFSETQ in the germline V gene. The CDR3 protein is CASRASGGFADTQYF. The CDR3 DNA reads TGCGCCAGCAGAGCCTCGGGGGGCTTCGCAGATACGCAGTATTTT.

V usage is TRBV12-3 or TRBV12-4 and J usage is TRBJ1-2, with TRBD1 matching 7 bases. Trimming removed 7 bases from V and 5 bases from J; junction bases left unmatched: 7. This CDR3 has 13 residues. The CDR3 coding sequence is TGTGCCAGCAAGCAGACAGGGAGATATGGCTACACCTTC. Amino acids: CASKQTGRYGYTF.

This clonotype was seen only a few times. The chain is built from TRBV4-3 and TRBJ2-2, with 8 positions matching TRBD1. This CDR3 contains 16 residues. Germline values: CDR1 LGHNA, CDR2 YSLEER. The V and J ends lost 4 bases and 0 bases, in that order; junction bases with no gene match: 4. Here the CDR3 DNA reads TGCGCCAGCAGCCCAGGGACAGGACCGAACACCGGGGAGCTGTTTTTT. Translated, it gives CASSPGTGPNTGELFF.

There are a few counts of this clonotype. The gene calls are TRBV6-1 and TRBJ2-2, with D perhaps TRBD1 (5 bases). Trimming removed 8 bases at V and 3 bases at J, with 13 bases between. CDR1 is MNHNS and CDR2 is SASEGT in the germline V gene. The CDR3 is 14 residues long. The CDR3 sequence: CASRAGSDTGELFF. The CDR3 coding sequence is TGTGCCAGCCGCGCAGGGTCCGACACCGGGGAGCTGTTTTTT.

Worth noting for this clonotype: An end of the junction differs from the germline gene, which may be a read error. The gene calls are TRBV28 and TRBJ2-7; perhaps D is TRBD1 or TRBD2 (5 bases each). Germline lookup yields CDR1 MDHEN and CDR2 SYDVKM. The CDR3 totals 14 residues. This chain's CDR3 is CASSFTGPSYEQHF. As DNA, the CDR3 is TGTGCCAGCAGTTTTACGGGGCCGAGTTACGAGCAGCACTTC.

This chain uses TRBV14 with TRBJ1-6; D gene unclear. Deletions cut 3 bases from V and 7 bases from J, with 7 bases between. The CDR3 is 13 residues long. Germline lookup yields CDR1 SGHDN and CDR2 FVKESK. The CDR3 here is CASSHTPNSPLHF. Written as DNA, the CDR3 is TGTGCCAGCAGCCACACACCCAATTCACCCCTCCACTTT.

This clonotype was picked up a small number of times. This rearrangement joins TRBV20-1 to TRBJ2-7; 14 bases map to TRBD2. From germline, CDR1 is DFQATT and CDR2 SNEGSKA (reference sequence). The CDR3 covers 15 residues. V trimming: 0 bases; J trimming: 6 bases; junction bases outside the gene matches: 4. The CDR3 nucleotides are TGCAGTGCTAGAGATCCGGGACTAGCGGGAGTCGAGCAGTACTTC. This codes for CSARDPGLAGVEQYF.